The subject of this entry is one T cell receptor delta chain. Which antigen it targets is not known. A much larger clone lies one base from this, so it may be a read error. The data are from a study of in vitro expanded adult blood gammadelta T cells (dated by TCRdb to about 2020). Study-wide context: Sort purities ranging from 94.4% to 100% Vgamma9Vdelta2 cells among T cells were obtained. The study compared the TCR repertoire of Vgamma9Vdelta2 T cells expanded in vitro with a mistletoe-extract drug against those expanded with HMBPP or zoledronate. Cells from each donor were stimulated separately with HMBPP, zoledronate or AbnobaViscum P, and TRG and TRD CDR3 repertoires were sequenced for every condition. The TCR repertoire analysis included a few subjects. The full study reports these points: CDR3 length, diversity and J usage of AbnobaViscum P-expanded Vgamma9Vdelta2 repertoires were found to be similar to those of HMBPP- and zoledronate-expanded repertoires, which suggested a polyclonal response. Top TRGV9 CDR3 clonotypes were largely public, being shared across donors and across all three stimulation conditions. Every repertoire came from in vitro expanded cultures of healthy donor cells rather than from mistletoe-treated patients. The TRDV2 repertoire shared between treatments was found to be private to each donor, and TRD repertoires were clustered by subject rather than by stimulant in multidimensional scaling.

This specimen's treatment or condition label, per the study, means: microbial phosphoantigen (E)-4-hydroxy-3-methyl-but-2-enyl pyrophosphate, around 10 nM. Live CD3+ TCRgammadelta+ Vgamma9+ Vdelta2+ T cells were FACS-sorted on a FACS Aria III after expansion. PBMC were pulsed for one day with 10 nM HMBPP, then washed three times before expansion. Cultures were expanded for about 15 days, with IL-2 replenished every 3 to 4 days. Following the one-day stimulant pulse, the cells were washed three times and then grown in medium with approximately 99 U/mL IL-2. Before culture, peripheral blood mononuclear cells were isolated by Lymphoprep gradient centrifugation and frozen in liquid nitrogen. Library prep was done by 5' RACE. For each sample, the RNeasy Micro Kit was used to extract RNA from roughly 10,000 sorted cells. Libraries were prepared using template-switch reverse transcription and then PCR amplification of the CDR3gamma and CDR3delta regions. Amplicons were sequenced on an Illumina MiSeq using the V2 300 kit, producing 150 bp paired-end reads. The published analysis was carried out like this. FastQC version 0.11.8 was used to assess read quality. MiXCR version 3.0.3 was used to build CDR3 sequences by aligning reads to GenBank TRG or TRD reference genes. Apart from TRDD assembly using 3 rather than 5 consecutive nucleotides, MiXCR was run with default parameters. VDJtools version 1.2.1 with default settings was used for repertoire analyses, including normalized Shannon-Wiener diversity, clonotype tracking and multidimensional scaling. Out-of-frame CDR3 sequences and those containing stop codons were excluded from analysis. TCRdb processed the public reads again with the CATT caller, after which rows with matching DNA were combined. The V and J calls reflect TCRdb's pipeline rather than the authors' work. The sample records 650 to 700 delta-chain clones, roughly 48% of which are singletons. Clones ranked in the top ten supply approximately 25% of the sample.

The CDR3 contains 15 residues, cysteine and phenylalanine counted. This entry keeps only the CDR3 DNA: 45 bases, framed from base 1. Trimming at the junction amounts to 3 bases on V and 0 bases on J, and the germline ends lie 13 bases apart. The germline V gene supplies CDR1 GEAIGNYY and CDR2 EKD. The chain employs TRDV2 and TRDJ1, and the D gene may be TRDD3, 5 bases matching. The input for sequencing was gamma-delta T cells from peripheral blood expanded in culture, taken from an in vitro culture stimulated with HMBPP. The sequence was obtained from an adult in good health. The encoded CDR3 is CACDPLGSYTDKLIF. The sequenced DNA: TGTGCCTGTGACCCCTTGGGGTCCTACACCGATAAACTCATCTTT.